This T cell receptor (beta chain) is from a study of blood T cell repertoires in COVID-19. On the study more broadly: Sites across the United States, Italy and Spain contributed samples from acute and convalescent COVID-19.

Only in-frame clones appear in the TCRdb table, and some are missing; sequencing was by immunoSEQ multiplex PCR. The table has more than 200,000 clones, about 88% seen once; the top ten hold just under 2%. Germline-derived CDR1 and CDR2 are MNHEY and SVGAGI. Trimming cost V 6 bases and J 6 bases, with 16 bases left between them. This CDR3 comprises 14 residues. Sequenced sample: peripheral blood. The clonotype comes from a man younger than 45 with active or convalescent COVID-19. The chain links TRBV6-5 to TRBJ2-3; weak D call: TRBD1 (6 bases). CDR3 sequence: CASSGQRTADTQYF. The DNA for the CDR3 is TGTGCCAGCAGCGGACAGCGGACAGCCGATACGCAGTATTTT.